This T cell receptor (beta chain) derives from a study of blood T cell repertoires in COVID-19. Overall study context: COVID-19 samples, acute and convalescent, were from the United States, Italy and Spain.

This CDR3 is 15 amino acids long. Trimming removed 0 bases from V and 3 bases from J; junction bases left unmatched: 5. CDR1 MNHEY and CDR2 SVGAGI come from the germline V gene. Clones were sequenced by immunoSEQ multiplex PCR, and TCRdb holds only the in-frame ones, with some missing. The sample gives 150,000 to 250,000 clones, roughly 79% of which show up once; approximately 6.9% is in the top ten. This chain joins TRBV6-5 and TRBJ2-7, with TRBD2 matching over 7 bases. Source material: peripheral blood. This TCR came from a human donor with acute or convalescent COVID-19. The donor label of this sample is uncertain. As DNA, the CDR3 is TGTGCCAGCAGTTACTCGGGGCTAGCGGACTACGAGCAGTACTTC. Protein sequence: CASSYSGLADYEQYF.